This T cell receptor (beta chain) was found in a study of cytomegalovirus exposure and HLA in healthy donors. Primers for the PCR totalled 60 Vbeta and 13 Jbeta. Clones were sequenced by immunoSEQ multiplex PCR, and TCRdb holds only the in-frame ones, with some missing. Of 70,000 to 95,000 clones in the sample, around 73% were seen once. Trimming left V 1 base short and J 8 bases short, with 17 bases between. This CDR3 is 15 amino acids long. Germline V gene data show CDR1 as MGHRA and CDR2 as YSYEKL. This clonotype originated in a man aged 45-60 years in good health and CMV-seronegative. Input material: PBMCs. The chain is built from TRBV4-1 and TRBJ1-2; no clear D. The CDR3 region has the DNA TGCGCCAGCAGCCAAGGCGAGTCGGGGTACGGGGGCTACACCTTC. The encoded protein is CASSQGESGYGGYTF.